The rows below give T cell receptor beta chains drawn from one sample of a study of sequential checkpoint blockade in melanoma. Assay: immunoSEQ multiplex PCR; the TCRdb copy retains only in-frame clones and omits some. The table includes roughly 13,000 clones, around 48% detected once. The sequencing used CD8+ T cells sorted from blood (inferred from file names), collected from a patient given nivolumab and ipilimumab in sequence. The receptors here all came from a human donor with melanoma. Both conserved end residues are part of each CDR3. D genes are given only for firm matches. Clone size appears in some rows only: once, few, many, or a class for an expanded clone.

CDR3nt: TGTGCCAGCACCCGGCTCTTCGGAGGCGGAAACACCATATATTTT
CDR3aa: CASTRLFGGGNTIYF
abundance: NA
j_gene: TRBJ1-3
v_gene: TRBV27
d_gene: NA

CDR3nt: TGTGCCAGCAGTCCGCGGGGGAATGAAAAACTGTTTTTT
CDR3aa: CASSPRGNEKLFF
abundance: NA
j_gene: TRBJ1-4
v_gene: TRBV6-5
d_gene: NA

CDR3nt: TGTGCCAGCAGCTTGGCCGGGACAGGGTATGACACGCAGTATTTT
CDR3aa: CASSLAGTGYDTQYF
abundance: NA
j_gene: TRBJ2-3
v_gene: TRBV5-4
d_gene: TRBD1

CDR3nt: TGTGCCAGCAGCTTAGAACAGGGGGGATACGAGCAGTACTTC
CDR3aa: CASSLEQGGYEQYF
abundance: NA
j_gene: TRBJ2-7
v_gene: TRBV7-2
d_gene: TRBD1

CDR3nt: TGTGCCAGCAGACTCGCAGGGGGGAGCTCCTACGAGCAGTACTTC
CDR3aa: CASRLAGGSSYEQYF
abundance: few
j_gene: TRBJ2-7
v_gene: TRBV27
d_gene: NA

CDR3nt: TGTGCCAGCAGTCCCGGGACAGGGGTCTATGGCTACACCTTC
CDR3aa: CASSPGTGVYGYTF
abundance: few
j_gene: TRBJ1-2
v_gene: TRBV2
d_gene: TRBD1

CDR3nt: TGTGCCTGGGACAGCCACAACTATGGCTACACCTTC
CDR3aa: CAWDSHNYGYTF
abundance: NA
j_gene: TRBJ1-2
v_gene: TRBV30
d_gene: NA

CDR3nt: TGTGCCAGCAGCGACCCGGAGGGGCTACCGAACACCGGGGAGCTGTTTTTT
CDR3aa: CASSDPEGLPNTGELFF
abundance: NA
j_gene: TRBJ2-2
v_gene: TRBV9
d_gene: NA

CDR3nt: TGTGCCATCAGTGACCCGGGCACAGGCCCTATCTATGGCTACACCTTC
CDR3aa: CAISDPGTGPIYGYTF
abundance: medium-sized
j_gene: TRBJ1-2
v_gene: TRBV10-3
d_gene: NA

CDR3nt: TGTGCCATCAGTGAAGGGGTATTCGATGGCTACACCTTC
CDR3aa: CAISEGVFDGYTF
abundance: few
j_gene: TRBJ1-2
v_gene: TRBV10-3
d_gene: NA

CDR3nt: TGCGCCAGCAGCCAAGACGGGGGGAGCACAGATACGCAGTATTTT
CDR3aa: CASSQDGGSTDTQYF
abundance: NA
j_gene: TRBJ2-3
v_gene: TRBV4-1
d_gene: TRBD2

CDR3nt: TGTGCCAGCAGTCGAAGCGGGGAAACAGATACGCAGTATTTT
CDR3aa: CASSRSGETDTQYF
abundance: few
j_gene: TRBJ2-3
v_gene: TRBV6-1
d_gene: TRBD2

CDR3nt: TGTGCCAGCAGCCCAGACAGTTTCCCAGATACGCAGTATTTT
CDR3aa: CASSPDSFPDTQYF
abundance: NA
j_gene: TRBJ2-3
v_gene: TRBV5-4
d_gene: NA

CDR3nt: TGTGCCAGCAGTGCTACCGGGACAGGGCACAATGAGCAGTTCTTC
CDR3aa: CASSATGTGHNEQFF
abundance: NA
j_gene: TRBJ2-1
v_gene: TRBV27
d_gene: TRBD1

CDR3nt: TGTGCCAGCAGGCCGACTAGCGGGGCTACCTACGAGCAGTACTTC
CDR3aa: CASRPTSGATYEQYF
abundance: NA
j_gene: TRBJ2-7
v_gene: TRBV2
d_gene: TRBD2

CDR3nt: TGTGCCAGCAGTTTTGGAGGGTACACTGAAGCTTTCTTT
CDR3aa: CASSFGGYTEAFF
abundance: NA
j_gene: TRBJ1-1
v_gene: TRBV27
d_gene: NA

CDR3nt: TGTGCCAGCACCGATAGCGGGGGGGCAGGAGAAGGGGAGCTGTTTTTT
CDR3aa: CASTDSGGAGEGELFF
abundance: NA
j_gene: TRBJ2-2
v_gene: TRBV9
d_gene: TRBD2

CDR3nt: TGTGCCAGCAGTCCCCAAGGGGTCCATGGCTACACCTTC
CDR3aa: CASSPQGVHGYTF
abundance: NA
j_gene: TRBJ1-2
v_gene: TRBV27
d_gene: NA

CDR3nt: TGTGCCAGCAGCTTAGGGACAGGGGGCTCTGGAAACACCATATATTTT
CDR3aa: CASSLGTGGSGNTIYF
abundance: few
j_gene: TRBJ1-3
v_gene: TRBV11-2
d_gene: TRBD1

CDR3nt: TGTGCCAGCAGCCCCTCCCCGGGTACCGGGGAGCTGTTTTTT
CDR3aa: CASSPSPGTGELFF
abundance: NA
j_gene: TRBJ2-2
v_gene: TRBV7-9
d_gene: NA

CDR3nt: TGTGCCGGAAGGACACGGAACACTGAAGCTTTCTTT
CDR3aa: CAGRTRNTEAFF
abundance: few
j_gene: TRBJ1-1
v_gene: TRBV30
d_gene: NA

CDR3nt: TGTGCCAGCAGCTTCGGCAGCGCCTACGAGCAGTACTTC
CDR3aa: CASSFGSAYEQYF
abundance: NA
j_gene: TRBJ2-7
v_gene: TRBV5-6
d_gene: NA

CDR3nt: TGTGCCAGCAGCTCTTCAGCCTACGAGCAGTACTTC
CDR3aa: CASSSSAYEQYF
abundance: once
j_gene: TRBJ2-7
v_gene: TRBV7-9
d_gene: NA

CDR3nt: TGTGCCATCCTGAGCACAGATACGCAGTATTTT
CDR3aa: CAILSTDTQYF
abundance: NA
j_gene: TRBJ2-3
v_gene: TRBV10-3
d_gene: NA

CDR3nt: TGTGCCAGCAGTACCCCCAGGGGAGCAGATACGCAGTATTTT
CDR3aa: CASSTPRGADTQYF
abundance: NA
j_gene: TRBJ2-3
v_gene: TRBV6-1
d_gene: NA

CDR3nt: TGTGCCAGCAGCCCTCGGGACAGCCAAGAGACCCAGTACTTC
CDR3aa: CASSPRDSQETQYF
abundance: few
j_gene: TRBJ2-5
v_gene: TRBV7-9
d_gene: TRBD1

CDR3nt: TGTGCCAGCAGCCTACTATGGACAGGTTTGAACACTGAAGCTTTCTTT
CDR3aa: CASSLLWTGLNTEAFF
abundance: NA
j_gene: TRBJ1-1
v_gene: TRBV5-6
d_gene: TRBD1

CDR3nt: TGTGCCAGCAGTTATTCAGGGGCCACTGAAGCTTTCTTT
CDR3aa: CASSYSGATEAFF
abundance: few
j_gene: TRBJ1-1
v_gene: TRBV6-5
d_gene: NA

CDR3nt: TGTGCCAGCAGCCCCTCCGGGACTAGCGGGAGTGGAACCTACGAGCAGTACTTC
CDR3aa: CASSPSGTSGSGTYEQYF
abundance: few
j_gene: TRBJ2-7
v_gene: TRBV7-8
d_gene: TRBD2

CDR3nt: TGTGCCTGGAGTGTAGCGGTGAACACCGGGGAGCTGTTTTTT
CDR3aa: CAWSVAVNTGELFF
abundance: few
j_gene: TRBJ2-2
v_gene: TRBV30
d_gene: NA

CDR3nt: TGTGCCAGCAGCCACGGACTAGCGGGAGCCAGCGAGCAGTTCTTC
CDR3aa: CASSHGLAGASEQFF
abundance: once
j_gene: TRBJ2-1
v_gene: TRBV14
d_gene: TRBD2

CDR3nt: TGTGCCAGCAGCTTGGGACAGGGAGGCACTAATGAAAAACTGTTTTTT
CDR3aa: CASSLGQGGTNEKLFF
abundance: medium-sized
j_gene: TRBJ1-4
v_gene: TRBV5-4
d_gene: TRBD1

CDR3nt: TGCAGCGTTGAAGGACTAGCGGGACGCTCCACCGCTAAACACAATGAGCAGTTCTTC
CDR3aa: CSVEGLAGRSTAKHNEQFF
abundance: NA
j_gene: TRBJ2-1
v_gene: TRBV29-1
d_gene: TRBD2

CDR3nt: TGCGCCAGCAGCTTTTACGGGCGAGGACTAGATACGCAGTATTTT
CDR3aa: CASSFYGRGLDTQYF
abundance: NA
j_gene: TRBJ2-3
v_gene: TRBV5-1
d_gene: NA

CDR3nt: TGTGCCAGCTCACCAGGGGGCGGCACAGATACGCAGTATTTT
CDR3aa: CASSPGGGTDTQYF
abundance: NA
j_gene: TRBJ2-3
v_gene: TRBV18
d_gene: NA

CDR3nt: TGTGCCAGCAGTTACTTCAGACAGGATCAAGCTTTCTTT
CDR3aa: CASSYFRQDQAFF
abundance: NA
j_gene: TRBJ1-1
v_gene: TRBV6-5
d_gene: NA

CDR3nt: TGTGCCAGTATCCGGAGTTTGGGCACCGGGGAGCTGTTTTTT
CDR3aa: CASIRSLGTGELFF
abundance: NA
j_gene: TRBJ2-2
v_gene: TRBV19
d_gene: NA

CDR3nt: TGTGCCAGCAGCTCAGGGGGCCAGGGGCTCTTCCGGGGAAAACTGTTTTTT
CDR3aa: CASSSGGQGLFRGKLFF
abundance: NA
j_gene: TRBJ1-4
v_gene: TRBV2
d_gene: TRBD1

CDR3nt: TGCGCCAGCAGCCAAGATTATAGCCTTCCAGATACGCAGTATTTT
CDR3aa: CASSQDYSLPDTQYF
abundance: NA
j_gene: TRBJ2-3
v_gene: TRBV4-1
d_gene: NA

CDR3nt: TGTGCCAGCAGCTTGGAAGGTGGACAGGTCAATCGGCCCCAGCATTTT
CDR3aa: CASSLEGGQVNRPQHF
abundance: NA
j_gene: TRBJ1-5
v_gene: TRBV5-8
d_gene: TRBD1

CDR3nt: TGTGCCAGCAGCCAAGAGACTAGCGGGTTCTACGAGCAGTACTTC
CDR3aa: CASSQETSGFYEQYF
abundance: NA
j_gene: TRBJ2-7
v_gene: TRBV4-2
d_gene: TRBD2

CDR3nt: TGTGCCACCAGCAGTCGACGGGGGGGTGGCAATCAGCCCCAGCATTTT
CDR3aa: CATSSRRGGGNQPQHF
abundance: NA
j_gene: TRBJ1-5
v_gene: TRBV15
d_gene: NA

CDR3nt: TGTGCCAGCCGGGGACAGTACAATGAGCAGTTCTTC
CDR3aa: CASRGQYNEQFF
abundance: NA
j_gene: TRBJ2-1
v_gene: TRBV27
d_gene: TRBD1

CDR3nt: TGTGCCACCAGCCCTTCAACAGGGTCGGAGCAGTACTTC
CDR3aa: CATSPSTGSEQYF
abundance: NA
j_gene: TRBJ2-7
v_gene: TRBV15
d_gene: NA

CDR3nt: TGTGCCAGCTCACCACCGGATAGCGGTACAGATACGCAGTATTTT
CDR3aa: CASSPPDSGTDTQYF
abundance: NA
j_gene: TRBJ2-3
v_gene: TRBV18
d_gene: NA

CDR3nt: TGTGCCAGCAGCGTAAACAGGGGGTTTGAAAAACTGTTTTTT
CDR3aa: CASSVNRGFEKLFF
abundance: NA
j_gene: TRBJ1-4
v_gene: TRBV9
d_gene: TRBD1